This TCR beta chain was documented in a study of blood T cell dynamics during melanoma immunotherapy. Overall study context: Metastatic melanoma patients received first-line pembrolizumab or nivolumab plus ipilimumab.

The ends were cut back, 5 bases at V and 4 bases at J, with 24 bases in the middle. CDR3 length equals 17 residues. Germline V gives CDR1 SGHTA, CDR2 FQGNSA. Concerning this clone itself: The antigen is not known.

A fixed DNA input of about 320 ng was used per bulk PBMC sample. Method: immunoSEQ multiplex PCR; TCRdb's copy keeps in-frame clones and lacks some. Of just over 7,000 clones listed, 80% to 85% are singletons. Points from the study as a whole: The study could not tell melanoma-specific clones from general immune activation.

Time point indicated: pre-treatment baseline. No patient had earlier systemic cancer treatment, concurrent immunosuppressants, or another active cancer. J is TRBJ2-7 and V is TRBV7-2; D might be TRBD2 (5 bases). This receptor was identified in a human donor with melanoma. Source: blood, taken from a patient treated with checkpoint blockade. CDR3 loop: CASSPEVGSVGNYEQYF. The DNA for the CDR3 is TGTGCCAGCAGCCCCGAGGTGGGATCAGTCGGGAATTACGAGCAGTACTTC. Supplemented by reference TRBV7-2 and TRBJ2-7, the full variable domain reads GAGVSQSPSNKVTEKGKDVELRCDPISGHTALYWYRQSLGQGLEFLIYFQGNSAPDKSGLPSDRFSAERTGGSVSTLTIQRTQQEDSAVYLCASSPEVGSVGNYEQYFGPGTRLTVT.